This entry describes one T cell receptor (beta chain). Those who participated ranged in age from roughly 18 to 100 years and resided in under 25 US areas. The CDR3 is made up of 13 amino acids. V shed 6 bases and J 6 bases; nucleotides not matched to a gene: 1. The source of the sample is a study of blood T cell repertoires in COVID-19. For the study at large: The United States, Italy and Spain supplied acute and convalescent COVID-19 samples.

Only in-frame clones appear in the TCRdb table, and some are missing; sequencing was by immunoSEQ multiplex PCR. This table holds 150,000 to 200,000 clones, roughly 82% found once. The receptor was isolated from a woman in her fifties or sixties with acute COVID-19. The genes are TRBV12-3 or TRBV12-4 and TRBJ2-2, with 10 bases matching TRBD2. Sequenced: PBMCs or T cells enriched from blood (not recorded which). CDR3 coding DNA: TGTGCCAGCAGACTAGCGGGATCCGGGGAGCTGTTTTTT. Encoded protein: CASRLAGSGELFF.